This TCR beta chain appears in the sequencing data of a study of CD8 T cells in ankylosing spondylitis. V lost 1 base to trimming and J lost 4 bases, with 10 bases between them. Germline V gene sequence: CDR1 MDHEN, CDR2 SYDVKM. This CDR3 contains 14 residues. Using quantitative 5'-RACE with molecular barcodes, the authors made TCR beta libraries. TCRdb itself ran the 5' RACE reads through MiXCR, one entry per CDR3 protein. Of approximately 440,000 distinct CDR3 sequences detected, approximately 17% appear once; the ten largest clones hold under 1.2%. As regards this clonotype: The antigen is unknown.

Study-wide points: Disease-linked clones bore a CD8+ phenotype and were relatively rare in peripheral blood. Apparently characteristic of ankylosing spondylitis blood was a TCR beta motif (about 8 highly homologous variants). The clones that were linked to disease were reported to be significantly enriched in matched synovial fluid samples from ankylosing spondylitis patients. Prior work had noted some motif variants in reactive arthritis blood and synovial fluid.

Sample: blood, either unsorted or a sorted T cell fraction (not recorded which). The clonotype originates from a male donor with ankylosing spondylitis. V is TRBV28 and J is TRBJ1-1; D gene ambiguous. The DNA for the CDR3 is TGTGCCAGCAGTTTATTGGGTTCAGTCACTGAAGCTTTCTTT. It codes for CASSLLGSVTEAFF.